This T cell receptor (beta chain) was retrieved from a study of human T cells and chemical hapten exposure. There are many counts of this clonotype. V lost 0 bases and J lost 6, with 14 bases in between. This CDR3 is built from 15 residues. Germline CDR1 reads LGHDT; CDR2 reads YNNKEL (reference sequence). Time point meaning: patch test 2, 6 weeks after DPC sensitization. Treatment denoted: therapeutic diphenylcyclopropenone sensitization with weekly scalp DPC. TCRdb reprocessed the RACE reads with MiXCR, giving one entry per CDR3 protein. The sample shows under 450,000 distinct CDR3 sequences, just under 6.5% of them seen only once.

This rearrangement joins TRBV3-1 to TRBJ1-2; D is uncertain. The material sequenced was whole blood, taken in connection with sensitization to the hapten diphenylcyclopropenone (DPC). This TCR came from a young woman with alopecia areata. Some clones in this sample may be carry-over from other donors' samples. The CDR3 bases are TGTGCCAGCAGCCAAGATAACTATCCGGAGGATGGCTACACCTTC. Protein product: CASSQDNYPEDGYTF.